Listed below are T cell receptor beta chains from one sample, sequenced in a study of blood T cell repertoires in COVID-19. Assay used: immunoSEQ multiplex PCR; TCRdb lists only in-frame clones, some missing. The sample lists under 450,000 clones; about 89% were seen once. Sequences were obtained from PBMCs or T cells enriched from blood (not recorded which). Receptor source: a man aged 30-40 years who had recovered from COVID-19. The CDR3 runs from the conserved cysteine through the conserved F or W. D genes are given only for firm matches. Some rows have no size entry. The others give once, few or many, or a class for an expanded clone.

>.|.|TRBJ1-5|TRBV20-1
CSASYRGARNQPQHF
TGCAGTGCTAGTTACCGGGGGGCGAGGAATCAGCCCCAGCATTTT
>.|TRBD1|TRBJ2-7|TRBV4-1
CASSHPGQGAYEQYF
TGCGCCAGCAGCCACCCGGGACAGGGGGCTTACGAGCAGTACTTC
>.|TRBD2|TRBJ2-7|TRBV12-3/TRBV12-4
CASSRASGETQYF
TGTGCCAGCAGTAGGGCTAGCGGGGAGACACAGTACTTC
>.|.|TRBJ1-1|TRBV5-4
CASSVSGSPGAEAFF
TGTGCCAGCAGCGTCTCCGGGAGCCCAGGCGCTGAAGCTTTCTTT
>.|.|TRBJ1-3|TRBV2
CASSEGGRRSGNTIYF
TGTGCCAGCAGTGAAGGAGGGCGGCGCTCTGGAAACACCATATATTTT
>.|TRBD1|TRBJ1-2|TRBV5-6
CASSLVGTGFNYGYTF
TGTGCCAGCAGCTTGGTAGGGACAGGCTTCAACTATGGCTACACCTTC
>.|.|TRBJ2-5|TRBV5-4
CASSLGVGLEETQYF
TGTGCCAGCAGCTTGGGGGTGGGCCTCGAAGAGACCCAGTACTTC
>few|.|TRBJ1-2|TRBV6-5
CASIPSRGGNYGYTF
TGTGCCAGCATTCCGTCAAGGGGAGGGAACTATGGCTACACCTTC
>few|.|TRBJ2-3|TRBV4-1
CASSHILRTTRTDTQYF
TGCGCCAGCAGCCATATTCTTAGAACCACCCGGACAGATACGCAGTATTTT
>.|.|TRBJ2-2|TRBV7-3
CASSPGYGELFF
TGTGCCAGCAGCCCAGGGTACGGGGAGCTGTTTTTT
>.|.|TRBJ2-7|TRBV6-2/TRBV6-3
CASSYSQGEQYF
TGTGCCAGCAGTTACTCTCAGGGCGAGCAGTACTTC
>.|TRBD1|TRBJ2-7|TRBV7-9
CASSRQGYEQYF
TGTGCCAGCAGCCGACAGGGCTACGAGCAGTACTTC
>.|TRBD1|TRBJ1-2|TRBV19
CASRDRERPNYGYTF
TGTGCCAGTAGGGACAGGGAGCGGCCTAACTATGGCTACACCTTC
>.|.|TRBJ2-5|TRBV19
CASSPRQKETQYF
TGTGCCAGTAGTCCTCGACAGAAAGAGACCCAGTACTTC
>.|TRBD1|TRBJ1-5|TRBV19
CASSKWDRDEQPQHF
TGTGCCAGTAGTAAGTGGGACAGGGATGAACAGCCCCAGCATTTT
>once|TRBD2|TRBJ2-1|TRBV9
CASSSRSGGFNEQFF
TGTGCCAGCAGCAGCCGAAGCGGGGGGTTCAATGAGCAGTTCTTC
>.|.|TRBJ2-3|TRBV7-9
CASSLGRMTVTDTQYF
TGTGCCAGCAGCTTAGGCAGAATGACAGTCACAGATACGCAGTATTTT
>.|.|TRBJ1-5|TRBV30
CAWSQGSGQPQHF
TGTGCCTGGAGCCAGGGGTCGGGACAGCCCCAGCATTTT
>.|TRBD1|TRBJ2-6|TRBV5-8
CASRTTGVGANVLTF
TGTGCCAGCAGGACTACAGGGGTTGGGGCCAACGTCCTGACTTTC
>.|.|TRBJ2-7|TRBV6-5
CASSTQGGEPYEQYF
TGTGCCAGCAGTACCCAAGGAGGGGAACCTTACGAGCAGTACTTC
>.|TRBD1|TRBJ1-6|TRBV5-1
CASSLDGQGNSPLHF
TGCGCCAGCAGCTTGGATGGACAGGGAAATTCACCCCTCCACTTT
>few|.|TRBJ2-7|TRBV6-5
CASKRQYEQYF
TGTGCCAGCAAACGACAATACGAGCAGTACTTC
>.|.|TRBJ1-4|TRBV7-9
CASSVRDSYEKLFF
TGTGCCAGCAGCGTCCGGGACTCTTATGAAAAACTGTTTTTT
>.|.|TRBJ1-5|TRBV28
CASSLVVQPQHF
TGTGCCAGCAGTTTAGTCGTTCAGCCCCAGCATTTT
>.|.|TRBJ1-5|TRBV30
CAWSVKGGNQPQHF
TGTGCCTGGAGTGTAAAAGGGGGCAATCAGCCCCAGCATTTT
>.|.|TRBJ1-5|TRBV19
CASSIGPYPQHF
TGTGCCAGTAGTATTGGCCCATATCCCCAGCATTTT
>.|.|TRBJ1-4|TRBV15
CATSTRQTTNEKLFF
TGTGCCACCAGCACTAGACAGACAACTAATGAAAAACTGTTTTTT
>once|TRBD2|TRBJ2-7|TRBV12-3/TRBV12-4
CASTLGGANEQYF
TGTGCCAGCACCCTCGGGGGGGCGAACGAGCAGTACTTC
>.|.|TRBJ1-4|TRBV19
CASSLGGRNKLFF
TGTGCCAGTAGTCTGGGAGGACGTAACAAACTGTTTTTT
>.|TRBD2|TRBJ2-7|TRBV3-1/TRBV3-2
CASSHRLAGARSYEQYF
TGTGCCAGCAGCCATAGACTAGCGGGGGCCCGCTCCTACGAGCAGTACTTC
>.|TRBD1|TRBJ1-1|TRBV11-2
CASRSNRGTEAFF
TGTGCCAGCAGATCAAACAGGGGCACTGAAGCTTTCTTT
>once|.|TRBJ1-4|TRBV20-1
CSARDSGLSRF
TGCAGTGCTAGAGACTCAGGACTTTCGCGCTTT
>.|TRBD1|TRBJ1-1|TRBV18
CASSRTGNTEAFF
TGTGCCAGCTCAAGGACAGGGAACACTGAAGCTTTCTTT
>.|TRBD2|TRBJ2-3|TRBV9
CASGGGQTDTQYF
TGTGCCAGCGGGGGAGGGCAAACAGATACGCAGTATTTT
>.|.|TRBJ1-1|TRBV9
CASSVGGGGHTEAFF
TGTGCCAGCAGCGTAGGTGGGGGCGGGCACACTGAAGCTTTCTTT
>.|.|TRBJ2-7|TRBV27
CASSLGAGRGYEQYF
TGTGCCAGCAGTTTAGGGGCAGGGCGTGGCTACGAGCAGTACTTC
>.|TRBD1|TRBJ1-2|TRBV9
CASSVDGGDRREYPNYGYTF
TGTGCCAGCAGCGTAGATGGGGGGGACAGGAGAGAATATCCTAACTATGGCTACACCTTC
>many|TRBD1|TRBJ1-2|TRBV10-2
CASTRDSPSGYTF
TGCGCCAGCACTAGGGACAGCCCTTCGGGCTACACCTTC
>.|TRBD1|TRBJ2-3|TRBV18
CASSPQGGTDTQYF
TGTGCCAGCTCACCTCAGGGGGGCACAGATACGCAGTATTTT
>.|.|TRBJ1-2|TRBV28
CASSLRRQVSPIYGYTF
TGTGCCAGCAGTTTACGAAGACAGGTGTCTCCGATTTATGGCTACACCTTC
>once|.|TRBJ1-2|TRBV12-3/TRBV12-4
CASSFSYGYTF
TGTGCCAGCAGTTTCTCCTATGGCTACACCTTC
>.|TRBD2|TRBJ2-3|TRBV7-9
CASRTSGGEDTQYF
TGTGCCAGCAGGACTAGCGGGGGGGAAGATACGCAGTATTTT
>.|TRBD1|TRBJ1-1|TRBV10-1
CASSERTGLTEAFF
TGCGCCAGCAGTGAACGGACAGGGTTAACTGAAGCTTTCTTT
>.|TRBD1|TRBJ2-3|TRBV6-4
CASSRTGGRDTQYF
TGTGCCAGCAGTCGGACAGGGGGTAGGGATACGCAGTATTTT
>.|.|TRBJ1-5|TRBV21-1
CASSQQGGDQPQHF
TGTGCCAGCAGCCAACAGGGAGGGGACCAGCCCCAGCATTTT
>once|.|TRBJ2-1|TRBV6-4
CASSREGGTHEQFF
TGTGCCAGCAGTCGGGAAGGCGGCACACATGAGCAGTTCTTC
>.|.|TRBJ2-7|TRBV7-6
CASSLGQGLTYEQYF
TGTGCCAGCAGCTTAGGGCAGGGCCTGACCTACGAGCAGTACTTC
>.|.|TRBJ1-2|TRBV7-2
CASSRRGEGLFSGYTF
TGTGCCAGCAGCCGTCGGGGGGAGGGGTTGTTCTCTGGCTACACCTTC
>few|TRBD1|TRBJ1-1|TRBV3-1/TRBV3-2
CASSHLGIQGETEAFF
TGTGCCAGCAGCCACTTAGGAATACAGGGGGAAACTGAAGCTTTCTTT
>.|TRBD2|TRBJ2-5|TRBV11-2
CASTPLTGTSGEETQYF
TGTGCCAGCACCCCTTTAACCGGGACTAGCGGGGAAGAGACCCAGTACTTC
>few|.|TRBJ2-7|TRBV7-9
CASSQRTGGLTYEQYF
TGTGCCAGCAGCCAAAGGACGGGGGGCCTCACCTACGAGCAGTACTTC